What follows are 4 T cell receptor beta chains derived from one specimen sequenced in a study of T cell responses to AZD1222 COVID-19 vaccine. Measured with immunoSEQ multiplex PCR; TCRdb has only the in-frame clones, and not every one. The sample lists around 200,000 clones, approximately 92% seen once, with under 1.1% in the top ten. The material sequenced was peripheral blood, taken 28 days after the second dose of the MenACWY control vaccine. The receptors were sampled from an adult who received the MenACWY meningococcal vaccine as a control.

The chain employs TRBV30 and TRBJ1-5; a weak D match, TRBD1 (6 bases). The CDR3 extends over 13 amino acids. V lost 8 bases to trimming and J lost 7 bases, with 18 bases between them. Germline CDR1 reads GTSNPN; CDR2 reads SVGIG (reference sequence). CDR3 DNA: TGTGCCGCCTCTTCTGGGGGCCGCCAGCCCCAGCATTTT. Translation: CAASSGGRQPQHF.

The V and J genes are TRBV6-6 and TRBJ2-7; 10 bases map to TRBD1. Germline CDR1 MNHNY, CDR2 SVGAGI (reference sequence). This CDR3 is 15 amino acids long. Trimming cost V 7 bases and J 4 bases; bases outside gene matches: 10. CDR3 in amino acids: CASTPEGDRGYEQYF. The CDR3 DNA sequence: TGTGCCAGCACACCGGAGGGGGACAGGGGATACGAGCAGTACTTC.

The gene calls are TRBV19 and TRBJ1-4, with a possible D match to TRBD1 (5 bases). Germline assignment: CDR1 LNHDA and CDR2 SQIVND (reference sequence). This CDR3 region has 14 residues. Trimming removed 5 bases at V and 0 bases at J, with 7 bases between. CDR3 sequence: CASSWGSTNEKLFF. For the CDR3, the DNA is TGTGCCAGTAGTTGGGGGTCAACTAATGAAAAACTGTTTTTT. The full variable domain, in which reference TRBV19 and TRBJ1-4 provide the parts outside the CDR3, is DGGITQSPKYLFRKEGQNVTLSCEQNLNHDAMYWYRQDPGQGLRLIYYSQIVNDFQKGDIAEGYSVSREKKESFPLTVTSAQKNPTAFYLCASSWGSTNEKLFFGSGTQLSVL.

The CDR3 DNA follows: TGTGCCAGCCATGGGACAGCGGCTGGCTACACCTTC. Amino acid sequence: CASHGTAAGYTF. The chain carries TRBV6-6 and TRBJ1-2; the match to TRBD1 covers 7 bases. CDR1 is MNHNY, CDR2 SVGAGI, per germline (reference sequence). V dropped 8 bases and J dropped 7; count of bases not matched to a gene: 7. This CDR3 is built from 12 residues.